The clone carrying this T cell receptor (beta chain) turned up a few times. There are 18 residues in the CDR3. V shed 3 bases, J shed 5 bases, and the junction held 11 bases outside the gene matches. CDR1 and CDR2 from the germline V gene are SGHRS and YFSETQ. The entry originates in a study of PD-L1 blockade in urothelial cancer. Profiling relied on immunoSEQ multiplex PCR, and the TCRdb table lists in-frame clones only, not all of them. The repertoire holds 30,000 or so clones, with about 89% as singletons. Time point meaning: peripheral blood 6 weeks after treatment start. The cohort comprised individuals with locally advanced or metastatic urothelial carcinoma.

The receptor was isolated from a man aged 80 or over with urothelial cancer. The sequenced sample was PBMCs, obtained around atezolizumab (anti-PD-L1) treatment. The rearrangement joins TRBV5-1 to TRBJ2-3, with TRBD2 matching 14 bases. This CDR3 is CASSSGLAGAPGGDTQYF. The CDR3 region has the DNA TGCGCCAGCAGCTCGGGACTAGCGGGAGCCCCCGGAGGAGATACGCAGTATTTT. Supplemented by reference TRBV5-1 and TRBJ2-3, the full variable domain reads KAGVTQTPRYLIKTRGQQVTLSCSPISGHRSVSWYQQTPGQGLQFLFEYFSETQRNKGNFPGRFSGRQFSNSRSEMNVSTLELGDSALYLCASSSGLAGAPGGDTQYFGPGTRLTVL.